A single T cell receptor beta chain is shown here with its context. These data belong to a study of T cell changes during pregnancy in multiple sclerosis. Clones were read by immunoSEQ multiplex PCR, and TCRdb kept only the in-frame ones, dropping some. The sample yields more than 70,000 clones, around 93% seen once. The sample in question was peripheral blood, obtained in the second trimester of pregnancy. This sequence originates from a female donor with multiple sclerosis, enrolled in a pregnancy study.

The DNA of the CDR3 is TGCGCCAGCAGCCCATTTGGAGAGGGGGCAATTGAGCAGTTCTTC. Its translation: CASSPFGEGAIEQFF. This sequence joins TRBV4-1 and TRBJ2-1; 7 bases fit TRBD1. Germline loops: CDR1 MGHRA, CDR2 YSYEKL. V shed 4 bases and J 9 bases; nucleotides not matched to a gene: 12. This CDR3 spans 15 amino acids.